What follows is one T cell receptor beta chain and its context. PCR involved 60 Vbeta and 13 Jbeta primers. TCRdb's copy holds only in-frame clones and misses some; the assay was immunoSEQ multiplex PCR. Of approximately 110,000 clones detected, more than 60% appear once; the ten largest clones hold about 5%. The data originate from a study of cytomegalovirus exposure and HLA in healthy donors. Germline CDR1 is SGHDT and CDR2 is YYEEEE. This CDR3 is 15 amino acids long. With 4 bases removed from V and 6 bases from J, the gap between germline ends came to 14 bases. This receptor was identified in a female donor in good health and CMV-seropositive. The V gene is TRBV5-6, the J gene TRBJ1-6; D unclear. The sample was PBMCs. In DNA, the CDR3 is TGTGCCAGCAGCCCCCGGAGGACGTCTAATTCACCCCTCCACTTT. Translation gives CASSPRRTSNSPLHF.